This TCR beta chain was captured by sequencing in a study of regulatory T cells in long-lasting Graves disease. Regarding this clonotype: Its antigen remains unknown.

Germline V gene data show CDR1 as MNHNS and CDR2 as SASEGT. This CDR3 is 12 amino acids long. With 7 bases removed from V and 7 bases from J, the gap between germline ends came to 13 bases. Study-level findings and limits: The TCR repertoire of persistent Graves' patients was less diverse than that of newly diagnosed ones. Investigators studied peripheral blood only, not thyroid tissue.

The time point: persistent/refractory GD, antithyroid drugs over 5 years with positive TRAb. Preparation of the TCR library used RNA extracted from PBMCs. An approximately 9-milliliter sample of peripheral blood was drawn into EDTA tubes. Arm-PCR with iRepertoire HTBI primers amplified the CDR3 regions for these TCR beta libraries. TCRdb ran MiXCR on the multiplex PCR reads and lists one entry per CDR3 protein. Among hundreds of thousands of distinct CDR3 sequences, 30% were seen once, and the ten largest hold 35% to 55%. The clonotype comes from a female donor with Graves disease. Specimen: peripheral blood mononuclear cells (PBMCs), collected when the disease was refractory, from a patient treated with antithyroid drugs. This chain connects TRBV6-1 to TRBJ1-1; tentatively, D is TRBD1 (5 bases). This chain's CDR3 is CASKLGTGEAFF. CDR3 sequence (DNA): TGTGCCAGCAAGCTAGGGACGGGTGAAGCTTTCTTT.